This TCR beta chain was identified in a study of T cell repertoires in cytomegalovirus infection. About the study: Matching HLA type, along with CMV infection, was indicated by public TCR beta signatures.

Trimming stripped 3 bases from V and 14 bases from J, with 17 bases between. CDR3 length equals 12 residues. From germline, CDR1 is DFQATT and CDR2 SNEGSKA (reference sequence). Each CDR3 protein is one row after TCRdb ran MiXCR on the reads. The data show nearly 650,000 distinct CDR3 sequences, approximately 25% seen once. V usage is TRBV20-1 and J usage is TRBJ2-1; perhaps TRBD2 as D (5 bases). The clonotype was recovered from a human donor in good health (CMV status not recorded). Some clones in this sample may be carry-over from other donors' samples. Material for sequencing was CD8+ T cells from PBMCs. CDR3: CSARKSGKIEFF. For the CDR3, the DNA is TGCAGTGCTAGGAAGTCCGGGAAGATAGAGTTCTTC.